A selection of T cell receptor beta chains follows, all from one sample in a study of control samples from healthy donors and cancer patients. The repertoire was sequenced with immunoSEQ multiplex PCR; TCRdb's copy has only in-frame clones and lacks some. This table holds 120,000 or so clones, roughly 84% found once. Sequencing used blood. Receptors originate from a man in his forties in good health. CDR3s include the opening cysteine and the closing phenylalanine or tryptophan. D genes are given only for firm matches. Clone size, where shown, is once, few, many, or a class for clones that have expanded.

V gene	clone size	D gene	J gene	CDR3 DNA	CDR3 protein
TRBV4-1	-	-	TRBJ2-5	TGCGCCAGCAGCTTTCCGGGACGCCACCAAGAGACCCAGTACTTC	CASSFPGRHQETQYF
TRBV11-3	-	-	TRBJ1-5	TGTGCCAGCAGCGAGGGAGGGAGCAATCAGCCCCAGCATTTT	CASSEGGSNQPQHF
TRBV18	-	-	TRBJ1-5	TGTGCCAGCTCACCAGAGGCCCCCGCAGGGCGCAATCAGCCCCAGCATTTT	CASSPEAPAGRNQPQHF
TRBV7-2	-	-	TRBJ1-5	TGTGCCAGCAGCGGAGGGGGTCGGCAGCCCCAGCATTTT	CASSGGGRQPQHF
TRBV10-1	-	-	TRBJ2-2	TGCGCCAGCAGGGGGAACTCCGGGGAGCTGTTTTTT	CASRGNSGELFF
TRBV7-3	-	TRBD2	TRBJ2-7	TGTGCCAGCAGCTTAACTAGCGGGATGAGCTCCTACGAGCAGTACTTC	CASSLTSGMSSYEQYF
TRBV12-3/TRBV12-4	-	-	TRBJ2-1	TGTGCCAGCAGTTTAAAAGGGGACAATGAGCAGTTCTTC	CASSLKGDNEQFF
TRBV6-1	few	-	TRBJ1-1	TGTGCCAGCAGTGACAGACAGGTGGCGAACACTGAAGCTTTCTTT	CASSDRQVANTEAFF
TRBV7-9	-	-	TRBJ2-7	TGTGCCAGCAGCTTGATCGACTCCCAGCGGCAGTACTTC	CASSLIDSQRQYF
TRBV3-1/TRBV3-2	-	-	TRBJ2-2	TGTGCCACCGAGAACCGGGACACACCGAACACCGGGGAGCTGTTTTTT	CATENRDTPNTGELFF
TRBV7-2	-	-	TRBJ2-7	TGTGCCAGCAGTTTTCGGGGGTACGAGCAGTACTTC	CASSFRGYEQYF
TRBV7-9	-	-	TRBJ1-2	TGTGCCAGCAGCTTAAACACAGGGAACTATGGCTACACCTTC	CASSLNTGNYGYTF
TRBV10-2	-	-	TRBJ2-5	TGCGCCAGCAGCGCTGGAGGGGGCTCGGGAGAGACCCAGTACTTC	CASSAGGGSGETQYF
TRBV24-1	-	TRBD1	TRBJ2-7	TGTGCCACCAGTGATCCCGGGACAGACTACGAGCAGTACTTC	CATSDPGTDYEQYF
TRBV30	-	-	TRBJ2-2	TGTGCCTGGAGGGGGCCAGGGGAGGGAAACACCGGGGAGCTGTTTTTT	CAWRGPGEGNTGELFF
TRBV7-3	-	-	TRBJ2-5	TGTGCCAGCAGCTTAGGGCCTAGCCTCCAAGAGACCCAGTACTTC	CASSLGPSLQETQYF
TRBV18	-	-	TRBJ1-2	TGTGCCAGCTCACCATTACAACAGAACTATGGCTACACCTTC	CASSPLQQNYGYTF
TRBV19	-	-	TRBJ2-3	TGTGCCAGTAGTATGACCGGGGGGCAGGGTACGCAGTATTTT	CASSMTGGQGTQYF
TRBV28	once	-	TRBJ2-1	TGTGCCAGCAGACCTCCCACGGGGGCATTCAATGAGCAGTTCTTC	CASRPPTGAFNEQFF
TRBV10-2	-	-	TRBJ2-3	TGCGCCAGCAGGTTAGACATAGGCACAGATACGCAGTATTTT	CASRLDIGTDTQYF
TRBV11-2	-	-	TRBJ2-7	TGTGCCAGCATCTCGGCCGGGGTACCCTACGAGCAGTACTTC	CASISAGVPYEQYF
TRBV9	once	TRBD1	TRBJ2-2	TGTGCCAGCAGCGTAGGAGGGGGCGAGACCGGGGAGCTGTTTTTT	CASSVGGGETGELFF
TRBV29-1	-	-	TRBJ1-2	TGCAGCGATTGGACAGCTAACTATGGCTACACCTTC	CSDWTANYGYTF
TRBV9	-	TRBD2	TRBJ2-1	TGTGCCAGCAGCGTAGGACTAGCGGGGGGGCGTGAGCAGTTCTTC	CASSVGLAGGREQFF
TRBV4-2	-	-	TRBJ1-2	TGTGCCAGCAGCCAAGATACGCCTTATGGCTACACCTTC	CASSQDTPYGYTF
TRBV7-9	once	-	TRBJ2-1	TGTGCCAGCGCGGGGACCGGGCCCTACAATGAGCAGTTCTTC	CASAGTGPYNEQFF
TRBV11-2	-	-	TRBJ2-2	TGTGCCAGCAGCTTACCCCGGGACCGCACCGGGGAGCTGTTTTTT	CASSLPRDRTGELFF
TRBV12-3/TRBV12-4	-	-	TRBJ2-1	TGTGCCAGCAGTTTAGGCCGACACAATGAGCAGTTCTTC	CASSLGRHNEQFF
TRBV29-1	-	TRBD2	TRBJ2-1	TGCAGCGCCTCAACTAGCGGGGGGGCCTCCGAGCAGTTCTTC	CSASTSGGASEQFF
TRBV15	once	-	TRBJ1-6	TGTGCCACCAGCAGAGATCAGCACGGAAATTCACCCCTCCACTTT	CATSRDQHGNSPLHF